This TCR beta chain was observed in a study of shared clonotypes between healthy human individuals. Study results and caveats: Expectations were that clonotype sharing among donors would be affected by sequencing depth.

Clones were read by immunoSEQ multiplex PCR, and TCRdb kept only the in-frame ones, dropping some. The repertoire holds roughly 700,000 clones, with 90% as singletons. CDR1 is SQVTM and CDR2 is ANQGSEA in the germline V gene. The CDR3 runs to 11 residues. Trimming removed 4 bases at V and 10 bases at J, with 11 bases between. Donors included only healthy HIV-negative adults lacking recent acute infections or vaccinations. A word on this clone: The antigen remains undetermined.

Sequencing used memory CD8+ T cells from PBMCs. As to subset: CD45RO+ cells pooled with CCR7-negative TemRA cells. The V and J genes are TRBV29-1 and TRBJ2-1; D ambiguous. This receptor was identified in a man between 18 and 35 years old in good health. Some clones in this sample may be carry-over from other donors' samples. The CDR3 sequence: CSVVFVREQFF. CDR3 bases: TGCAGCGTTGTGTTTGTGCGGGAGCAGTTCTTC.